Listed below are T cell receptor beta chains from one sample, sequenced in a study of CD8 T cells in Susac syndrome. TCRdb re-called the immunoSEQ multiplex PCR reads through MiXCR, storing one row per CDR3 protein. The sample records 70,000 to 85,000 distinct CDR3 sequences, 90% to 97% being singletons. Material: CD8+ T cells from PBMCs. The receptors come from a human donor with Susac syndrome. The CDR3 runs from the conserved cysteine through the conserved F or W. A D gene is named only where the DNA matches it firmly. Clone sizes are given selectively: once, few, many, or a class where the clone is expanded.

abundance | d_gene | j_gene | v_gene | CDR3nt | CDR3aa
- | TRBD2 | TRBJ2-2 | TRBV4-3 | TGCGCCAGCAGCCAAGGGATAGCGGGAGCTCAGCGACACACCGGGGAGCTGTTTTTT | CASSQGIAGAQRHTGELFF
- | - | TRBJ2-7 | TRBV3-1 | TGTGCCAGCAGCCAAGATGATGGCGGGCGGGGCGAGCAGTACTTC | CASSQDDGGRGEQYF
- | - | TRBJ2-3 | TRBV10-3 | TGTGCCATCAGGATAGAATGGGGGGATACGCAGTATTTT | CAIRIEWGDTQYF
- | - | TRBJ2-3 | TRBV28 | TGTGCCAGCAGTTCAGTCGTTACGCAGTATTTT | CASSSVVTQYF
- | - | TRBJ2-1 | TRBV7-6 | TGTGCCAGCACCCCCCCCCGGGACAATGAGCAGTTCTTC | CASTPPRDNEQFF
- | TRBD2 | TRBJ2-5 | TRBV4-2 | TGTGCCAGCAGCCAACACTCTTTATTGGGAGGGGACCAAGAGACCCAGTACTTC | CASSQHSLLGGDQETQYF
- | TRBD1 | TRBJ1-5 | TRBV18 | TGTGCCAGCTCACATAAGGACAGGGGCAATCAGCCCCAGCATTTT | CASSHKDRGNQPQHF
- | - | TRBJ2-3 | TRBV4-3 | TGCGCCAGCGCCGGACCGGAGGATACGCAGTATTTT | CASAGPEDTQYF
- | TRBD2 | TRBJ2-7 | TRBV7-9 | TGTGCCAGCAGCTCCCTTGGCGGGAGAAGTAACTACGAGCAGTACTTC | CASSSLGGRSNYEQYF
- | - | TRBJ2-2 | TRBV6-2/TRBV6-3 | TGTGCCAGCAGCTGGGACTTCCCGAACACCGGGGAGCTGTTTTTT | CASSWDFPNTGELFF
- | - | TRBJ2-7 | TRBV7-9 | TGTGCCAGCAGCTTAGAGCAGGGCTATCAGTACTTC | CASSLEQGYQYF
once | TRBD2 | TRBJ2-5 | TRBV6-1 | TGTGCCAGCAGACCATCCGCGGGACTATACCAAGAGACCCAGTACTTC | CASRPSAGLYQETQYF
- | - | TRBJ1-2 | TRBV15 | TGTGCCACCAGCAGTGGCTCCTGGACCTATGGCTACACCTTC | CATSSGSWTYGYTF
once | - | TRBJ2-1 | TRBV19 | TGTGCCAGTAGTATACCAAACAATGAGCAGTTCTTC | CASSIPNNEQFF
- | - | TRBJ1-2 | TRBV27 | TGTGCCAGCAGTGCACTACGGACAGACTACTATGGCTACACCTTC | CASSALRTDYYGYTF
- | - | TRBJ1-5 | TRBV27 | TGTGCCAGCAGTTTAGGGTTCGATCAGCCCCAGCATTTT | CASSLGFDQPQHF
once | - | TRBJ2-3 | TRBV11-2 | TGTGCCAGCAGCACCATAGCGGACCACACAGATACGCAGTATTTT | CASSTIADHTDTQYF
- | - | TRBJ1-1 | TRBV13 | TGTGCCAGCAGCTTAGGCCAGGGGTTCACTGAAGCTTTCTTT | CASSLGQGFTEAFF
- | TRBD2 | TRBJ2-1 | TRBV20-1 | TGCAGTGCTAGAGTGCGGACTAGCGGGAGGATTTACAATGAGCAGTTCTTC | CSARVRTSGRIYNEQFF
once | - | TRBJ2-1 | TRBV4-3 | TGCGCCAGCAGCCCCCGCCTAGCAACCAATGAGCAGTTCTTC | CASSPRLATNEQFF
- | - | TRBJ2-5 | TRBV6-2/TRBV6-3 | TGTGCCGTTAGAGGAGAAGAGACCCAGTACTTC | CAVRGEETQYF
- | - | TRBJ2-2 | TRBV29-1 | TGCAGCGTCAGGGATGATAGCGGGGAGCTGTTTTTT | CSVRDDSGELFF
- | TRBD1 | TRBJ1-5 | TRBV4-1 | TGCGCCAGCAGCCCGGGGCGACAGGGGGCGCGCAATCAGCCCCAGCATTTT | CASSPGRQGARNQPQHF
- | TRBD2 | TRBJ2-5 | TRBV28 | TGTGCCAGCAGTCCCCCTACTAGCGGCCAAGAGACCCAGTACTTC | CASSPPTSGQETQYF
- | TRBD1 | TRBJ1-1 | TRBV6-5 | TGTGCCAGCAGTTACCGGACAGGGGGCACTGAAGCTTTCTTT | CASSYRTGGTEAFF
- | - | TRBJ2-7 | TRBV20-1 | TGCAGTGCTCCGGGACATAGATACGAGCAGTACTTC | CSAPGHRYEQYF
- | - | TRBJ2-6 | TRBV27 | TGTGCCAGCAGTTTAGTTGGGGGCGCTGGGGCCAACGTCCTGACTTTC | CASSLVGGAGANVLTF
- | TRBD2 | TRBJ2-5 | TRBV3-1 | TGTGCCAGCAGCCAAGTTGTGCTAGCGGGGGAAGAGACCCAGTACTTC | CASSQVVLAGEETQYF
once | - | TRBJ2-1 | TRBV27 | TGTGCCAGCAGTTTGGTCAGGGGGGGCGATGAGCAGTTCTTC | CASSLVRGGDEQFF
few | - | TRBJ2-7 | TRBV25-1 | TGTGCCAGCAGTGAATTGGGCCTCTACGAGCAGTACTTC | CASSELGLYEQYF
- | TRBD2 | TRBJ2-1 | TRBV11-2 | TGTGCCAGCAGCCTTGGGTATAGCGGGAGGATCTATGAGCAGTTCTTC | CASSLGYSGRIYEQFF